This record concerns one TCR beta chain sequence. This specimen comes from a study of T cells in tuberculosis. Sorting used thawed, overnight-rested PBMC stained with anti-CD3, a viability dye and GMM-loaded CD1B tetramer. The lipid loaded on the CD1B tetramers was C32 glucose monomycolate from Rhodococcus equi. Germline CDR1 is MNHNS and CDR2 is SASEGT. The CDR3 loop spans 12 amino acids. Trimming left V 6 bases short and J 3 bases short, with 8 bases between. Assay used: immunoSEQ multiplex PCR; TCRdb lists only in-frame clones, some missing. This table has about 59,000 clones, about 86% appearing once.

This receptor was identified in an adult woman with latent tuberculosis. Sequenced: CD1b-GMM tetramer-negative cells sorted from PBMCs. This chain joins TRBV6-1 and TRBJ1-1; no firm D call. As DNA, the CDR3 is TGTGCCAGCAGCCACCGGGACACTGAAGCTTTCTTT. Protein product: CASSHRDTEAFF.